This T cell receptor (beta chain) was observed in a study of sequential checkpoint blockade in melanoma. The data were produced by immunoSEQ multiplex PCR, yet TCRdb's version contains in-frame clones alone and is incomplete. The table lists around 4,900 clones, about 78% of them singletons. Regarding treatment: randomized to nivolumab then ipilimumab (arm A) or the reverse (arm B). PBMC sorting kept live CD3+CD8+ cells without CD19 or CD56. The V segment lost 5 bases and the J segment 8 bases; nucleotides outside the gene matches: 7. CDR1 SSHAT and CDR2 FNYEAQ come from the germline V gene (reference sequence). The CDR3 extends over 13 amino acids.

The TCR was taken from a human donor with melanoma. Sequenced material: CD8+ T cells sorted from blood (inferred from file names), taken from a patient given nivolumab and ipilimumab in sequence. The chain joins TRBV7-7 to TRBJ1-2; 8 bases align to TRBD1. The CDR3 region is CASSPGQGVGYTF. CDR3 nucleotides: TGTGCCAGCAGCCCAGGACAGGGAGTCGGCTACACCTTC. The whole variable domain, remainder taken from reference TRBV7-7 and TRBJ1-2, is GAGVSQSPRYKVTKRGQDVTLRCDPISSHATLYWYQQALGQGPEFLTYFNYEAQPDKSGLPSDRFSAERPEGSISTLTIQRTEQRDSAMYRCASSPGQGVGYTFGSGTRLTVV.